A selection of T cell receptor beta chains follows, all from one sample in a study of blood T cell repertoires in COVID-19. Here immunoSEQ multiplex PCR was the method, and the copy in TCRdb shows in-frame clones only, minus some. The profile shows some 40,000 clones, 90% to 95% of them singletons. Sequenced: peripheral blood. These receptors were obtained from a man over 45 with COVID-19, enrolled during active disease. The CDR3 runs from the conserved cysteine through the conserved F or W. Each record gives: CDR3 length, clone size, V gene, D gene, J gene, CDR3 DNA, CDR3 protein. D genes are given only for firm matches. Not all rows give a size; the values are once, few, many and, for expanded clones, a class.

cdr3_length: 14; clone_size: once; v_call: TRBV14; d_call: NA; j_call: TRBJ1-2; cdr3_nt: TGTGCCAGCAGCCAAGGGCTTCCAATCTATGGCTACACCTTC; cdr3_aa: CASSQGLPIYGYTF
cdr3_length: 15; clone_size: NA; v_call: TRBV28; d_call: NA; j_call: TRBJ2-7; cdr3_nt: TGTGCCAGCAGCGGCTTAGGAGCGGTACCCTACGAGCAGTACTTC; cdr3_aa: CASSGLGAVPYEQYF
cdr3_length: 14; clone_size: NA; v_call: TRBV2; d_call: NA; j_call: TRBJ2-7; cdr3_nt: TGTGCCAGCAGACGGGAGAGCCTTGGGGACGAGCAGTACTTC; cdr3_aa: CASRRESLGDEQYF
cdr3_length: 14; clone_size: NA; v_call: TRBV2; d_call: TRBD1; j_call: TRBJ1-1; cdr3_nt: TGTGCCAGCAGGCTGGGACAGCTGAACACTGAAGCTTTCTTT; cdr3_aa: CASRLGQLNTEAFF
cdr3_length: 16; clone_size: NA; v_call: TRBV19; d_call: NA; j_call: TRBJ1-5; cdr3_nt: TGTGCCAGTAGTATGGGAGTCCCCGATAGCAATCAGCCCCAGCATTTT; cdr3_aa: CASSMGVPDSNQPQHF
cdr3_length: 14; clone_size: NA; v_call: TRBV4-3; d_call: TRBD1; j_call: TRBJ2-7; cdr3_nt: TGCGCCAGCAGCCCGGGGACAGGGATGTACGAGCAGTACTTC; cdr3_aa: CASSPGTGMYEQYF
cdr3_length: 18; clone_size: NA; v_call: TRBV11-3; d_call: TRBD2; j_call: TRBJ2-1; cdr3_nt: TGTGCCAGCAGCTTAGGAAATCGGCTAGCGGGAGAGGGTAATGAGCAGTTCTTC; cdr3_aa: CASSLGNRLAGEGNEQFF
cdr3_length: 13; clone_size: NA; v_call: TRBV27; d_call: TRBD1; j_call: TRBJ1-6; cdr3_nt: TGTGCCAGCAGATGGACAGGGAATTCACCCCTCCACTTT; cdr3_aa: CASRWTGNSPLHF
cdr3_length: 15; clone_size: NA; v_call: TRBV4-1; d_call: TRBD2; j_call: TRBJ2-5; cdr3_nt: TGCGCCAGCAGCCAAGTTGGGCGGGAGGGAGAGACCCAGTACTTC; cdr3_aa: CASSQVGREGETQYF
cdr3_length: 13; clone_size: NA; v_call: TRBV27; d_call: TRBD2; j_call: TRBJ2-5; cdr3_nt: TGTGCCAGCGGGTCTGGCGGGGGAGAGACCCAGTACTTC; cdr3_aa: CASGSGGGETQYF
cdr3_length: 16; clone_size: NA; v_call: TRBV5-1; d_call: TRBD1; j_call: TRBJ2-1; cdr3_nt: TGCGCCAGCAGTTTTCGCCCGGGACAGGGGAACAATGAGCAGTTCTTC; cdr3_aa: CASSFRPGQGNNEQFF
cdr3_length: 14; clone_size: NA; v_call: TRBV3-1/TRBV3-2; d_call: NA; j_call: TRBJ2-3; cdr3_nt: TGTGCCAGCAGCCGGGCGGGCAACACAGATACGCAGTATTTT; cdr3_aa: CASSRAGNTDTQYF
cdr3_length: 15; clone_size: NA; v_call: TRBV9; d_call: NA; j_call: TRBJ2-1; cdr3_nt: TGTGCCAGCAGCTCTAGGCACGGAGTGGACAATGAGCAGTTCTTC; cdr3_aa: CASSSRHGVDNEQFF
cdr3_length: 19; clone_size: few; v_call: TRBV6-1; d_call: NA; j_call: TRBJ1-1; cdr3_nt: TGTGCCAGCAGTGTTACGTCAGGGTTCGGCGGTGGAGTGAACACTGAAGCTTTCTTT; cdr3_aa: CASSVTSGFGGGVNTEAFF
cdr3_length: 17; clone_size: NA; v_call: TRBV9; d_call: TRBD2; j_call: TRBJ2-3; cdr3_nt: TGTGCCAGCAGCTCGACGGGGGGAGCTCTGGGCACAGATACGCAGTATTTT; cdr3_aa: CASSSTGGALGTDTQYF
cdr3_length: 15; clone_size: NA; v_call: TRBV11-3; d_call: NA; j_call: TRBJ2-7; cdr3_nt: TGTGCCAGCAGCCCACGCTTTGACAAGAACTACGAGCAGTACTTC; cdr3_aa: CASSPRFDKNYEQYF
cdr3_length: 11; clone_size: NA; v_call: TRBV12-3/TRBV12-4; d_call: NA; j_call: TRBJ2-2; cdr3_nt: TGTGCCAGCAGTTTTCTCGGGGAGCTGTTTTTT; cdr3_aa: CASSFLGELFF
cdr3_length: 15; clone_size: NA; v_call: TRBV20-1; d_call: NA; j_call: TRBJ2-1; cdr3_nt: TGCAGTGCTAGTCCGATTCCTCCAGATAACAATGAGCAGTTCTTC; cdr3_aa: CSASPIPPDNNEQFF
cdr3_length: 14; clone_size: NA; v_call: TRBV6-5; d_call: NA; j_call: TRBJ1-1; cdr3_nt: TGTGCCAGCAGTATCGACAGGTTGAACACTGAAGCTTTCTTT; cdr3_aa: CASSIDRLNTEAFF
cdr3_length: 20; clone_size: once; v_call: TRBV10-3; d_call: TRBD1; j_call: TRBJ1-1; cdr3_nt: TGTGCCATCAGCATGACAGGGCCTCAAGGGCATTTCAGAATGAACACTGAAGCTTTCTTT; cdr3_aa: CAISMTGPQGHFRMNTEAFF
cdr3_length: 15; clone_size: NA; v_call: TRBV6-2/TRBV6-3; d_call: TRBD2; j_call: TRBJ2-1; cdr3_nt: TGTGCCAGCAGCACAAGCGGGAGGTCCCTTAGTGAGCAGTTCTTC; cdr3_aa: CASSTSGRSLSEQFF
cdr3_length: 15; clone_size: NA; v_call: TRBV15; d_call: NA; j_call: TRBJ1-5; cdr3_nt: TGTGCCACCAGCTCTGGGGAGGGTACTAATCAGCCCCAGCATTTT; cdr3_aa: CATSSGEGTNQPQHF
cdr3_length: 13; clone_size: NA; v_call: TRBV30; d_call: NA; j_call: TRBJ1-6; cdr3_nt: TGTGCCTCGAGGACAGTTATTAATTCACCCCTCCACTTT; cdr3_aa: CASRTVINSPLHF
cdr3_length: 15; clone_size: NA; v_call: TRBV9; d_call: NA; j_call: TRBJ1-2; cdr3_nt: TGTGCCAGCAGCCCGCAGAACAGGGTTAGTTACGGCTACACCTTC; cdr3_aa: CASSPQNRVSYGYTF
cdr3_length: 16; clone_size: NA; v_call: TRBV18; d_call: TRBD1; j_call: TRBJ2-7; cdr3_nt: TGTGCCAGCTCACCATCCACCGGGACAGGGGCGTACGAGCAGTACTTC; cdr3_aa: CASSPSTGTGAYEQYF
cdr3_length: 19; clone_size: NA; v_call: TRBV19; d_call: TRBD2; j_call: TRBJ2-3; cdr3_nt: TGTGCCAGTTCCGGGGATCTACCCCTAGCGGGATTAAGGGCAGATACGCAGTATTTT; cdr3_aa: CASSGDLPLAGLRADTQYF
cdr3_length: 17; clone_size: once; v_call: TRBV23-1; d_call: TRBD1; j_call: TRBJ2-1; cdr3_nt: TGCGCCAGCAGTCAAATCACCGGGACAGGGACCTACAATGAGCAGTTCTTC; cdr3_aa: CASSQITGTGTYNEQFF
cdr3_length: 11; clone_size: NA; v_call: TRBV20-1; d_call: NA; j_call: TRBJ2-5; cdr3_nt: TGCAGTGCTTCTCGGCAGGGGACCCAGTACTTC; cdr3_aa: CSASRQGTQYF
cdr3_length: 18; clone_size: NA; v_call: TRBV6-4; d_call: NA; j_call: TRBJ2-2; cdr3_nt: TGTGCCAGCAGTCCCACCCTAGCTAAAACGGGGGACACCGGGGAGCTGTTTTTT; cdr3_aa: CASSPTLAKTGDTGELFF
cdr3_length: 13; clone_size: NA; v_call: TRBV10-1; d_call: NA; j_call: TRBJ1-2; cdr3_nt: TGCGCCAGCAGTGAGCAGACAAGTATGGGCTACACCTTC; cdr3_aa: CASSEQTSMGYTF
cdr3_length: 16; clone_size: NA; v_call: TRBV10-3; d_call: NA; j_call: TRBJ1-4; cdr3_nt: TGTGCCATCAGTGAGTCCGGGGAGGGCACTAATGAAAAACTGTTTTTT; cdr3_aa: CAISESGEGTNEKLFF
cdr3_length: 14; clone_size: NA; v_call: TRBV3-1/TRBV3-2; d_call: NA; j_call: TRBJ2-7; cdr3_nt: TGTGCCAGCAGCCGGGGACTTGATCGCTACGAGCAGTACTTC; cdr3_aa: CASSRGLDRYEQYF
cdr3_length: 15; clone_size: NA; v_call: TRBV27; d_call: NA; j_call: TRBJ1-1; cdr3_nt: TGTGCCAGCTCCATCAAGGTCGGGGGTGGCGCTGAAGCTTTCTTT; cdr3_aa: CASSIKVGGGAEAFF
cdr3_length: 12; clone_size: NA; v_call: TRBV6-5; d_call: TRBD2; j_call: TRBJ2-7; cdr3_nt: TGTGCCAGCAGCCCACGGGGGGGCGAGCAGTACTTC; cdr3_aa: CASSPRGGEQYF
cdr3_length: 18; clone_size: NA; v_call: TRBV18; d_call: TRBD1; j_call: TRBJ1-2; cdr3_nt: TGTGCCAGCTCACCAATGCCGGGACAGGTGGGAAATAACTATGGCTACACCTTC; cdr3_aa: CASSPMPGQVGNNYGYTF
cdr3_length: 14; clone_size: NA; v_call: TRBV5-3; d_call: NA; j_call: TRBJ2-2; cdr3_nt: TGTGCCAGAAGCTCCTCCTGCGGCCCCGGGGAGCTGTTTTTT; cdr3_aa: CARSSSCGPGELFF
cdr3_length: 13; clone_size: once; v_call: TRBV12-3/TRBV12-4; d_call: NA; j_call: TRBJ2-7; cdr3_nt: TGTGCCAGCAGTTCCCCTCTAGCAAACGAGCAGTACTTC; cdr3_aa: CASSSPLANEQYF
cdr3_length: 16; clone_size: NA; v_call: TRBV6-4; d_call: TRBD1; j_call: TRBJ2-2; cdr3_nt: TGTGCCAGCAGACATGGACAGGGGATGGACGGCGGGGAGCTGTTTTTT; cdr3_aa: CASRHGQGMDGGELFF
cdr3_length: 17; clone_size: once; v_call: TRBV7-2; d_call: TRBD2; j_call: TRBJ2-3; cdr3_nt: TGTGCCAGCAGCTTAGCGGTTGCGGGAGGGCCCGCAGATACGCAGTATTTT; cdr3_aa: CASSLAVAGGPADTQYF
cdr3_length: 15; clone_size: NA; v_call: TRBV9; d_call: TRBD2; j_call: TRBJ2-1; cdr3_nt: TGTGCCAGCAGCGTCGGCGGGAGGGCTTCCTATGAGCAGTTCTTC; cdr3_aa: CASSVGGRASYEQFF
cdr3_length: 14; clone_size: NA; v_call: TRBV10-3; d_call: NA; j_call: TRBJ1-2; cdr3_nt: TGTGCCATCAGTGAGCATCTCGGGTCGCCGGGCTACACCTTC; cdr3_aa: CAISEHLGSPGYTF
cdr3_length: 16; clone_size: few; v_call: TRBV7-9; d_call: TRBD1; j_call: TRBJ1-6; cdr3_nt: TGTGCCAGCAGACTGTACCCGGGACAGATTAATTCACCCCTCCACTTT; cdr3_aa: CASRLYPGQINSPLHF
cdr3_length: 16; clone_size: NA; v_call: TRBV2; d_call: NA; j_call: TRBJ1-3; cdr3_nt: TGTGCCAGCCGCAAGTTGTTGATGGGGCAGGGAAACACCATATATTTT; cdr3_aa: CASRKLLMGQGNTIYF
cdr3_length: 13; clone_size: NA; v_call: TRBV18; d_call: NA; j_call: TRBJ1-2; cdr3_nt: TGTGCCAGCTCGACAGTCAATAACTATGGCTACACCTTC; cdr3_aa: CASSTVNNYGYTF
cdr3_length: 12; clone_size: NA; v_call: TRBV2; d_call: NA; j_call: TRBJ2-3; cdr3_nt: TGTGCCAGCAGTGAGGTAGCGGATACGCAGTATTTT; cdr3_aa: CASSEVADTQYF
cdr3_length: 16; clone_size: NA; v_call: TRBV9; d_call: TRBD2; j_call: TRBJ2-1; cdr3_nt: TGTGCCAGCAGCCGTTTTATAAGCGGGAGAGGGGATGAGCAGTTCTTC; cdr3_aa: CASSRFISGRGDEQFF
cdr3_length: 13; clone_size: NA; v_call: TRBV30; d_call: NA; j_call: TRBJ1-4; cdr3_nt: TGTGCCTGGAGTGTAGGGGTTCATGAAAAACTGTTTTTT; cdr3_aa: CAWSVGVHEKLFF
cdr3_length: 14; clone_size: NA; v_call: TRBV5-4; d_call: NA; j_call: TRBJ2-5; cdr3_nt: TGTGCCAGCAGCTTGGACACGGGTCAGGAGACCCAGTACTTC; cdr3_aa: CASSLDTGQETQYF
cdr3_length: 12; clone_size: NA; v_call: TRBV18; d_call: TRBD1; j_call: TRBJ2-7; cdr3_nt: TGTGCCAGCTCACCAACAGGGGTCGAGCAGTACTTC; cdr3_aa: CASSPTGVEQYF
cdr3_length: 16; clone_size: NA; v_call: TRBV4-3; d_call: NA; j_call: TRBJ1-2; cdr3_nt: TGCGCCAGCAGCCCCCGAACCGGCAACGAGGGCTATGGCTACACCTTC; cdr3_aa: CASSPRTGNEGYGYTF
cdr3_length: 14; clone_size: NA; v_call: TRBV7-9; d_call: NA; j_call: TRBJ1-3; cdr3_nt: TGTGCCAGCAGCCTCACGCCTAGGGGAAACACCATATATTTT; cdr3_aa: CASSLTPRGNTIYF
cdr3_length: 11; clone_size: NA; v_call: TRBV20-1; d_call: TRBD1; j_call: TRBJ1-6; cdr3_nt: TGCAGCGCTTCCCGACAGGGCCCCCTCCACTTT; cdr3_aa: CSASRQGPLHF
cdr3_length: 15; clone_size: NA; v_call: TRBV9; d_call: NA; j_call: TRBJ2-3; cdr3_nt: TGTGCCAGCAGCGCCGGGGACTTTTCCACAGATACGCAGTATTTT; cdr3_aa: CASSAGDFSTDTQYF
cdr3_length: 12; clone_size: NA; v_call: TRBV30; d_call: NA; j_call: TRBJ2-3; cdr3_nt: TGTGCCTGGAGTGTAGCGGCAGATACGCAGTATTTT; cdr3_aa: CAWSVAADTQYF
cdr3_length: 12; clone_size: NA; v_call: TRBV28; d_call: NA; j_call: TRBJ2-5; cdr3_nt: TGTGCCAGCAGTTTACAGCAAGAGACCCAGTACTTC; cdr3_aa: CASSLQQETQYF
cdr3_length: 11; clone_size: NA; v_call: TRBV5-5; d_call: NA; j_call: TRBJ1-3; cdr3_nt: TGTGCCAGCAGATTACACAACACCATATATTTT; cdr3_aa: CASRLHNTIYF
cdr3_length: 12; clone_size: NA; v_call: TRBV6-5; d_call: TRBD1; j_call: TRBJ1-2; cdr3_nt: TGTGCCAGTACAGGGGGCGCGGGTGGCTACACCTTC; cdr3_aa: CASTGGAGGYTF
cdr3_length: 14; clone_size: NA; v_call: TRBV11-2; d_call: NA; j_call: TRBJ1-3; cdr3_nt: TGTGCCAGCAGCTCTTCGGCGGAAGGAAACACCATATATTTT; cdr3_aa: CASSSSAEGNTIYF
cdr3_length: 12; clone_size: NA; v_call: TRBV5-6; d_call: NA; j_call: TRBJ2-7; cdr3_nt: TGTGCCAGCAGGACAGGCCACTACGAGCAGTACTTC; cdr3_aa: CASRTGHYEQYF